This TCR beta chain derives from a study of blood T cell repertoires in COVID-19. About the study: The cDNA or gDNA used as material had been derived from T cells, B-cell-depleted T cells, or PBMCs.

Only in-frame clones appear in the TCRdb table, and some are missing; sequencing was by immunoSEQ multiplex PCR. The data contain 87,000 or so clones, 80% of them singletons. The germline gives CDR1 SEHNR, CDR2 FQNEAQ (reference sequence). Trimming removed 8 bases at V and 8 bases at J, with 13 bases between. CDR3 size: 12 residues. Sample: peripheral blood. The chain links TRBV7-9 to TRBJ1-3, with D unresolved. The sequence was obtained from an elderly woman with active or convalescent COVID-19. The CDR3 nucleotides read TGTGCCAGCGGAGAAAACGGGGACACCATATATTTT. Translating gives CASGENGDTIYF. Looking up the rest from reference TRBV7-9 and TRBJ1-3 gives the full variable domain: DTGVSQNPRHKITKRGQNVTFRCDPISEHNRLYWYRQTLGQGPEFLTYFQNEAQLEKSRLLSDRFSAERPKGSFSTLEIQRTEQGDSAMYLCASGENGDTIYFGEGSWLTVV.